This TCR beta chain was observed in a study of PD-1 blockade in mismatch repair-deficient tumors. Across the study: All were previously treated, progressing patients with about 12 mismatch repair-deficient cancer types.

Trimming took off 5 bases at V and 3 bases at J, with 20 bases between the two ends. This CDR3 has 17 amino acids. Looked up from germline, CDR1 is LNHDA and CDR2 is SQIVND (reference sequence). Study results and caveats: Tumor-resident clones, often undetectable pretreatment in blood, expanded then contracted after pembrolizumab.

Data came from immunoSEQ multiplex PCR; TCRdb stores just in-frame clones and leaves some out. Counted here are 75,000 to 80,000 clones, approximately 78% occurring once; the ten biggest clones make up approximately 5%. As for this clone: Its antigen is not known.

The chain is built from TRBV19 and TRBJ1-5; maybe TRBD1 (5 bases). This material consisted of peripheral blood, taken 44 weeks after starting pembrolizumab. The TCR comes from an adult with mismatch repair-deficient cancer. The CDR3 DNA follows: TGTGCCAGTAGTGTCCGGGACGGTTCAAATCTCAATCAGCCCCAGCATTTT. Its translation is CASSVRDGSNLNQPQHF.